The 9 T cell receptor beta chains listed next were all sequenced from one sample in a study of cytomegalovirus exposure and HLA in healthy donors. Primers: 60 Vbeta forward and 13 Jbeta reverse. Generated by immunoSEQ multiplex PCR, the TCRdb table keeps only in-frame clones and is missing some. This table holds 190,000 or so clones, 80% found once. The specimen sequenced was PBMCs. The receptors stem from a boy younger than 18 in good health and CMV-seronegative.

The CDR3 loop is CASSLAGGGFSPLHF. The CDR3 DNA follows: TGCGCCAGCAGCTTGGCCGGGGGGGGTTTCTCACCCCTCCACTTT. This chain links TRBV5-1 with TRBJ1-6, with a weak D call TRBD1 (5 bases). This CDR3 is 15 amino acids long. Trimming shortened V by 0 bases and J by 10 bases, and 14 bases separated the two germline ends. Germline CDR1 is SGHRS and CDR2 is YFSETQ. Complete variable domain (other parts from reference TRBV5-1 and TRBJ1-6): KAGVTQTPRYLIKTRGQQVTLSCSPISGHRSVSWYQQTPGQGLQFLFEYFSETQRNKGNFPGRFSGRQFSNSRSEMNVSTLELGDSALYLCASSLAGGGFSPLHFGNGTRLTVT.

The CDR3 region is CASRGQRGAFF. The CDR3 DNA is TGTGCCAGCAGGGGACAGAGGGGAGCTTTCTTT. The chain carries TRBV2 and TRBJ1-1; 7 bases map to TRBD1. The CDR3 loop spans 11 amino acids. V gave up 6 bases and J gave up 10 bases; unmatched junction bases: 5. CDR1 and CDR2 from the germline V gene are SNHLY and FYNNEI.

V is TRBV28 and J is TRBJ2-3; weak D call: TRBD1 (5 bases). Per the germline V gene, CDR1 is MDHEN and CDR2 is SYDVKM. The CDR3 runs to 14 residues. Between the trimmed V and J ends, which lost 3 bases and 1 base, there was a span of 8 bases. For the CDR3, the DNA is TGTGCCAGCAGTTTGGACACACGCACAGATACGCAGTATTTT. Amino acid sequence: CASSLDTRTDTQYF.

The J gene is TRBJ2-3, the V gene TRBV9, with 9 bases aligning to TRBD2. The CDR3 is made up of 16 amino acids. After removal of 0 bases from V and 0 bases from J, the junction contained 2 bases not matched to a gene. Per germline, CDR1 SGDLS and CDR2 YYNGEE. The CDR3 region has the DNA TGTGCCAGCAGCGTAGATGGACTAGCGAGCACAGATACGCAGTATTTT. This encodes CASSVDGLASTDTQYF.

This clone appeared a single time. The CDR3 DNA is TGTGCCAGCAGCTTGGGGCGGAATGAGCAGTTCTTC. Translated, it gives CASSLGRNEQFF. The V gene is TRBV13, the J gene TRBJ2-1; perhaps TRBD1 as D (5 bases). Germline V lookup: CDR1 PRHDT, CDR2 FYEKMQ (reference sequence). V was clipped by 3 bases and J by 7 bases, with 7 bases between them. The CDR3 loop spans 12 amino acids.

The chain uses TRBV9 and TRBJ1-1; D not certain. This CDR3 has 15 residues. In germline, CDR1 is SGDLS, CDR2 YYNGEE. V was trimmed by 4 bases and J by 1 base, leaving 14 bases between them. The CDR3 nucleotides read TGTGCCAGCAGCACGAGGGTCGGAGGGAACACTGAAGCTTTCTTT. It translates to CASSTRVGGNTEAFF.

This clone was seen just once. The chain joins TRBV27 to TRBJ2-3, with 7 bases that match TRBD2. With V trimmed by 4 bases and J by 2 bases, 3 bases remained unmatched. This CDR3 comprises 14 residues. The germline V gene encodes CDR1 MNHEY and CDR2 SMNVEV (reference sequence). CDR3 sequence (DNA): TGTGCCAGCAGTTGGGACTACGACACAGATACGCAGTATTTT. Translated: CASSWDYDTDTQYF.

The rearrangement uses TRBV9 and TRBJ1-1, with 8 bases aligning to TRBD1. The trim removed 0 bases at V and 4 bases at J, leaving 5 bases unmatched. Germline lookup yields CDR1 SGDLS and CDR2 YYNGEE. The CDR3 is 15 amino acids. The chain's CDR3 is CASSVDSGQGTEAFF. CDR3 sequence (DNA): TGTGCCAGCAGCGTAGACTCCGGACAGGGCACTGAAGCTTTCTTT.

The chain combines TRBV19 with TRBJ2-7, with 8 bases fitting TRBD2. With V trimmed by 6 bases and J by 7 bases, 11 bases remained unmatched. The CDR3 is 14 amino acids. Germline CDR1 is LNHDA and CDR2 is SQIVND (reference sequence). CDR3 coding DNA: TGTGCCAGTAGCAAGGAGCGGGGGTCTGAGGAGCAGTACTTC. As protein: CASSKERGSEEQYF.